This TCR beta chain was profiled in a study of T cell responses to AZD1222 COVID-19 vaccine. Study-level findings and limits: Spike-specific TCR breadth and depth rose after two AZD1222 doses. The donor group comprised mostly white British people and more females; the analysis possibly underestimated clonal diversity. Sampled repertoires all dated from after the peak T cell response. Close to half of spike-specific TCRs reportedly recognize unmutated variant regions.

Concerning this clone: Its specificity is not known.

The repertoire was sequenced with immunoSEQ multiplex PCR; TCRdb's copy has only in-frame clones and lacks some. The table has approximately 200,000 clones, roughly 92% seen once. Germline trimming cut 8 bases from V and 0 bases from J; bases unmatched to any gene: 3. From germline, CDR1 is MNHEY and CDR2 SVGAGI. The CDR3 totals 14 residues. Sequences were derived from peripheral blood, sampled 28 days after the second AZD1222 dose. This sequence was found in an adult who received the AZD1222 COVID-19 vaccine. V and J are TRBV6-5 and TRBJ2-1; 8 bases line up with TRBD1. The CDR3 region is CASAGTGSYNEQFF. CDR3 nucleotide sequence: TGTGCCAGCGCTGGGACAGGCTCCTACAATGAGCAGTTCTTC.